This T cell receptor (beta chain) was sequenced for a study of blood T cells in healthy people across ages. The V and J ends lost 1 base and 10 bases, in that order; junction bases with no gene match: 14. Germline CDR1 is DFQATT and CDR2 is SNEGSKA (reference sequence). This CDR3 is 15 amino acids long. In its sample, this clonotype was seen once. The use of a sample-barcoded 5' primer and a J-beta primer mix characterized a second PCR of roughly 6 to 11 cycles. TCRdb redid the calling of the 5' RACE reads with MiXCR, one entry per CDR3 protein. The table lists about 2 million distinct CDR3 sequences, about 50% of them singletons.

This TCR derives from a woman between 35 and 50 years old in good health. J is TRBJ2-5 and V is TRBV20-1, with TRBD2 matching over 8 bases. The specimen was blood. The CDR3 reads CSARVGRGATLGQYF. DNA of the CDR3: TGCAGTGCTAGAGTGGGGCGGGGGGCCACCCTAGGCCAGTACTTC.